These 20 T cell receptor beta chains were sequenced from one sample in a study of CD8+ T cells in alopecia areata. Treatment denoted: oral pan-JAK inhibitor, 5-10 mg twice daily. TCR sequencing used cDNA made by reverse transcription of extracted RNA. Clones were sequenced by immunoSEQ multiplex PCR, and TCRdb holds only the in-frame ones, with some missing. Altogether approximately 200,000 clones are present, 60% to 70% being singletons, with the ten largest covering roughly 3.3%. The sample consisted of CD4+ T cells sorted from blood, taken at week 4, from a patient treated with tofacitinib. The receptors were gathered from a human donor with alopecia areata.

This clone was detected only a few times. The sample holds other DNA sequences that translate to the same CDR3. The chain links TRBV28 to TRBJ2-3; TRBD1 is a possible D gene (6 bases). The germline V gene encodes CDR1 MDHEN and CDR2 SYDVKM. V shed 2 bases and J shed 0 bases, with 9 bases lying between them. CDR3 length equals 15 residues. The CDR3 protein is CASSLGTGSTDTQYF. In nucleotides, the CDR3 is TGTGCCAGCAGTTTAGGAACAGGGAGCACAGATACGCAGTATTTT.

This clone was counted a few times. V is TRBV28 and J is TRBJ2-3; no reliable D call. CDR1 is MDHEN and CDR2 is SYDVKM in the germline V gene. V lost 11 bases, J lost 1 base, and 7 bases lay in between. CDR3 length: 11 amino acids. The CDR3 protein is CALGRTDTQYF. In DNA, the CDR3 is TGTGCCCTCGGGCGCACAGATACGCAGTATTTT.

The CDR3 region is CASSYWKTGTGELFF. The CDR3 region has the DNA TGTGCCAGCAGTTACTGGAAGACAGGAACCGGGGAGCTGTTTTTT. The genes are TRBV6-5 and TRBJ2-2; D may be TRBD1 (6 bases). Looked up from germline, CDR1 is MNHEY and CDR2 is SVGAGI. V was pared by 1 base and J by 5 bases, with 11 bases between. The CDR3 contains 15 residues.

The CDR3 nucleotides read TGTGCCAGCAGTGTGGGTGTGGGCAGATATGAAAAACTGTTTTTT. Translated: CASSVGVGRYEKLFF. The chain couples TRBV2 to TRBJ1-4; no clear D gene. Germline lookup yields CDR1 SNHLY and CDR2 FYNNEI. CDR3 length: 15 residues. Trimming pared 4 bases from V and 6 bases from J, leaving 15 bases between.

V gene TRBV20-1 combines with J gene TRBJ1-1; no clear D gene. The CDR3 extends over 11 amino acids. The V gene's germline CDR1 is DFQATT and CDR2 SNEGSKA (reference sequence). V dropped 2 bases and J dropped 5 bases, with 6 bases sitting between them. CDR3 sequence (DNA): TGCAGTGCTAGAACCAGTACTGAAGCTTTCTTT. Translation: CSARTSTEAFF.

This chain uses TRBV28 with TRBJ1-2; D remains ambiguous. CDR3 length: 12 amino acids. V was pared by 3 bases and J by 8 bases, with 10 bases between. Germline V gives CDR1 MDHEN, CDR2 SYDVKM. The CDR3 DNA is TGTGCCAGCAGTTTTTCTGAGGGAGGCTACACCTTC. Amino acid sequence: CASSFSEGGYTF.

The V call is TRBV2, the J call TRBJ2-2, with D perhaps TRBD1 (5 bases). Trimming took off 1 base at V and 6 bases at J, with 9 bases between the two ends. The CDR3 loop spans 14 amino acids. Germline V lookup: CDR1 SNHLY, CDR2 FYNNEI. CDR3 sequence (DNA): TGTGCCAGCAGTGAAGTTAGGGGCGCCGGGGAGCTGTTTTTT. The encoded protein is CASSEVRGAGELFF.

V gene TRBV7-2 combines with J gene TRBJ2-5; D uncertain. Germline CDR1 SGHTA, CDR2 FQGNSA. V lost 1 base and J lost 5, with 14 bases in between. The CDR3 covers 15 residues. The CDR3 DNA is TGTGCCAGCAGCTTAGGAATGGCAGGAGTGGAGACCCAGTACTTC. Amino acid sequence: CASSLGMAGVETQYF.

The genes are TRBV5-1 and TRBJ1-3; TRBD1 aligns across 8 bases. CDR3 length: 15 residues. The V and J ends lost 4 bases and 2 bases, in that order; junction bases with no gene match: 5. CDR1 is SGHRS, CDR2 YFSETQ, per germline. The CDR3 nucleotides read TGCGCCAGCAGCACTTCGACAGGGGCTGGAAACACCATATATTTT. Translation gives CASSTSTGAGNTIYF.

CDR3 nucleotides: TGCGCCAGCACGCCGAGAACAGATTCCTATGGCTACACCTTC. It translates to CASTPRTDSYGYTF. This rearrangement joins TRBV5-1 to TRBJ1-2, with D unresolved. The CDR3 spans 14 residues. Per germline, CDR1 SGHRS and CDR2 YFSETQ. Trimming removed 6 bases at V and 4 bases at J, with 16 bases between.

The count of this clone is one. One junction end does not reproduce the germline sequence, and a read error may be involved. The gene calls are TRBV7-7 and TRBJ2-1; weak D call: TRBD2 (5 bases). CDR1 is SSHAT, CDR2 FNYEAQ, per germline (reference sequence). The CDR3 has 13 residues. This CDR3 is CASSPSPGNEQFF. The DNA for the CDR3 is TGTGCTAGCAGCCCTTCGCCGGGGAATGAGCAGTTCTTC.

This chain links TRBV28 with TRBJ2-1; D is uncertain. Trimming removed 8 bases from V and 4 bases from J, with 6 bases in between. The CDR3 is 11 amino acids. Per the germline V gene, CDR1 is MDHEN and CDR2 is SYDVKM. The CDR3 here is CASGSYNEQFF. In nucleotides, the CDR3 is TGTGCCAGCGGAAGTTACAATGAGCAGTTCTTC.

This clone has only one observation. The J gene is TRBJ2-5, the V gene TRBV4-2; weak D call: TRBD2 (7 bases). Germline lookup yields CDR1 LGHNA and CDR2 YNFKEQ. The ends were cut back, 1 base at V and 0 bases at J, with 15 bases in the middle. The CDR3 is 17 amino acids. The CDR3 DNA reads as TGTGCCAGCAGCCAAGGAGCGGGACATAAGTACCAAGAGACCCAGTACTTC. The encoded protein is CASSQGAGHKYQETQYF.

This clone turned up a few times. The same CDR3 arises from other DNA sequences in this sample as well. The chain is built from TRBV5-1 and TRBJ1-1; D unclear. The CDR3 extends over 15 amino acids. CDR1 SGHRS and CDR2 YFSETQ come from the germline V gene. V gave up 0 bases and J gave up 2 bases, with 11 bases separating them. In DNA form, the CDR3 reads TGCGCCAGCAGCTTGGAGGGAATAGGAAACACTGAAGCTTTCTTT. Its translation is CASSLEGIGNTEAFF.

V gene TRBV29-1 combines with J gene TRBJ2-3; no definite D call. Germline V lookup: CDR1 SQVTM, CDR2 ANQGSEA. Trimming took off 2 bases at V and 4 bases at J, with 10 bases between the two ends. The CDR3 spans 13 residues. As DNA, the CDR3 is TGCAGCGTTGAACCCGCCTTAGCAGATACGCAGTATTTT. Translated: CSVEPALADTQYF.

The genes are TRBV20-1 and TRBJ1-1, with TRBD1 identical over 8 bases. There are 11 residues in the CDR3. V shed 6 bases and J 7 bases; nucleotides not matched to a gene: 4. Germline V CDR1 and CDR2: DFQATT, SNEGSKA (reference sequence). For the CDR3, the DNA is TGCAGTGCACGGACAGGGTTTGAAGCTTTCTTT. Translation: CSARTGFEAFF.

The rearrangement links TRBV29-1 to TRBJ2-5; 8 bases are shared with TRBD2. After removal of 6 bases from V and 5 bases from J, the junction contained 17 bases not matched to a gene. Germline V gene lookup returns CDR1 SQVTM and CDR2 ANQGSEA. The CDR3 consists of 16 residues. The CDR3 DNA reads TGCAGCGTCTCACCGCCCGGGAGGGGTTTGATTGAGACCCAGTACTTC. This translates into CSVSPPGRGLIETQYF.

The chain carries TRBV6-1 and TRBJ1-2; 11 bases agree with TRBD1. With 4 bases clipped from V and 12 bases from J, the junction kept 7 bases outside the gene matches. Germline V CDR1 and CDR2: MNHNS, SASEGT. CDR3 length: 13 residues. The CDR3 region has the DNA TGTGCCAGCAGTGTACAGGACAGGGGGCCGAACACCTTC. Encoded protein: CASSVQDRGPNTF.

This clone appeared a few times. The CDR3 sequence is CASSPDREFEAFF. CDR3 coding DNA: TGTGCCAGCAGTCCGGACAGGGAGTTTGAAGCTTTCTTT. The gene calls are TRBV2 and TRBJ1-1; 8 bases match TRBD1. V dropped 5 bases and J dropped 7; count of bases not matched to a gene: 6. Germline loops: CDR1 SNHLY, CDR2 FYNNEI. The CDR3 loop spans 13 amino acids.

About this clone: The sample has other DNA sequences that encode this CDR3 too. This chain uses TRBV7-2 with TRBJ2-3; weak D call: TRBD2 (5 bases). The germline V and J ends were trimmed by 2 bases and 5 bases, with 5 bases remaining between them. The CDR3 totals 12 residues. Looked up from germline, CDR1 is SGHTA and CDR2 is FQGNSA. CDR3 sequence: CASSLSGDTQYF. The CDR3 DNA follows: TGTGCCAGCAGCTTAAGCGGAGATACGCAGTATTTT.